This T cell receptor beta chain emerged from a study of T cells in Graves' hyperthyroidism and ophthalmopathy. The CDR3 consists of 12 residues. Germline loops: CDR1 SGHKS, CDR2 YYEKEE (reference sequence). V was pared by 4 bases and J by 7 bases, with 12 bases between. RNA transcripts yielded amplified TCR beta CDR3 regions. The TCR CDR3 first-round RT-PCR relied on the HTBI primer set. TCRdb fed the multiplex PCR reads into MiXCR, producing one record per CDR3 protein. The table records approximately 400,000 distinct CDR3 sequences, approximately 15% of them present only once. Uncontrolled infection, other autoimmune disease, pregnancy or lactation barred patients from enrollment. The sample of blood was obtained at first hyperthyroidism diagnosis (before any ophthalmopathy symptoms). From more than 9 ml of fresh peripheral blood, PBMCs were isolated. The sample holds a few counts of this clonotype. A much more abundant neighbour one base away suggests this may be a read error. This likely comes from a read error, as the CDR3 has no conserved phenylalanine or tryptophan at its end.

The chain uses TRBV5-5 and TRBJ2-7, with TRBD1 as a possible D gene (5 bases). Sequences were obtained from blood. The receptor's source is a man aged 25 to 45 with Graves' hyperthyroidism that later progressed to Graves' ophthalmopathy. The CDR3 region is CASSGHHWEQYL. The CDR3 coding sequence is TGTGCCAGCAGCGGACACCATTGGGAGCAGTACCTC.